Below are 2 T cell receptor beta chains sequenced from a single sample in a study of CD8+ T cells in alopecia areata (dated by TCRdb to between 2017 and 2018). The time point tag for this specimen amounts to: baseline before oral tofacitinib. The library was prepared using the immunoSEQ multiplex PCR assay. To provide template for TCR sequencing, every sample had RNA extracted and reverse transcribed into cDNA. TCRdb retrieved this table from immuneACCESS and kept in-frame rearrangements only. Not all clones are present; in checked studies, unresolved V genes account for under half, and no reason is known for the remainder. Here the sample has about 200,000 clones; about three fifths occur a single time. The ten largest clonotypes hold approximately 0.44% of the sample. Specimen: CD4+ T cells sorted from blood, collected at week 0. All receptors derive from a human donor with alopecia areata.

The chain recombines TRBV4-2 with TRBJ1-5, with 7 bases aligning to TRBD1. Losses at the gene ends were 5 bases for V and 1 base for J; bases not matched to a gene: 14. The V gene's germline CDR1 is LGHNA and CDR2 YNFKEQ. CDR3 length: 18 residues. CDR3 in DNA: TGTGCCAGCAGCACTCGGACAGGAAGTGTGATAAGCAATCAGCCCCAGCATTTT. It encodes CASSTRTGSVISNQPQHF.

This sequence joins TRBV13 and TRBJ1-2, with D possibly matching TRBD1 (5 bases). V was shortened by 2 bases and J by 2 bases, with 6 bases between the two germline ends. Germline CDR1 PRHDT, CDR2 FYEKMQ (reference sequence). The CDR3 has 13 amino acids. The CDR3 nucleotides are TGTGCCAGCAGCTTAAGACAGAACTATGGCTACACCTTC. Translated: CASSLRQNYGYTF. Full variable domain (remainder filled in from reference TRBV13 and TRBJ1-2): AAGVIQSPRHLIKEKRETATLKCYPIPRHDTVYWYQQGPGQDPQFLISFYEKMQSDKGSIPDRFSAQQFSDYHSELNMSSLELGDSALYFCASSLRQNYGYTFGSGTRLTVV.